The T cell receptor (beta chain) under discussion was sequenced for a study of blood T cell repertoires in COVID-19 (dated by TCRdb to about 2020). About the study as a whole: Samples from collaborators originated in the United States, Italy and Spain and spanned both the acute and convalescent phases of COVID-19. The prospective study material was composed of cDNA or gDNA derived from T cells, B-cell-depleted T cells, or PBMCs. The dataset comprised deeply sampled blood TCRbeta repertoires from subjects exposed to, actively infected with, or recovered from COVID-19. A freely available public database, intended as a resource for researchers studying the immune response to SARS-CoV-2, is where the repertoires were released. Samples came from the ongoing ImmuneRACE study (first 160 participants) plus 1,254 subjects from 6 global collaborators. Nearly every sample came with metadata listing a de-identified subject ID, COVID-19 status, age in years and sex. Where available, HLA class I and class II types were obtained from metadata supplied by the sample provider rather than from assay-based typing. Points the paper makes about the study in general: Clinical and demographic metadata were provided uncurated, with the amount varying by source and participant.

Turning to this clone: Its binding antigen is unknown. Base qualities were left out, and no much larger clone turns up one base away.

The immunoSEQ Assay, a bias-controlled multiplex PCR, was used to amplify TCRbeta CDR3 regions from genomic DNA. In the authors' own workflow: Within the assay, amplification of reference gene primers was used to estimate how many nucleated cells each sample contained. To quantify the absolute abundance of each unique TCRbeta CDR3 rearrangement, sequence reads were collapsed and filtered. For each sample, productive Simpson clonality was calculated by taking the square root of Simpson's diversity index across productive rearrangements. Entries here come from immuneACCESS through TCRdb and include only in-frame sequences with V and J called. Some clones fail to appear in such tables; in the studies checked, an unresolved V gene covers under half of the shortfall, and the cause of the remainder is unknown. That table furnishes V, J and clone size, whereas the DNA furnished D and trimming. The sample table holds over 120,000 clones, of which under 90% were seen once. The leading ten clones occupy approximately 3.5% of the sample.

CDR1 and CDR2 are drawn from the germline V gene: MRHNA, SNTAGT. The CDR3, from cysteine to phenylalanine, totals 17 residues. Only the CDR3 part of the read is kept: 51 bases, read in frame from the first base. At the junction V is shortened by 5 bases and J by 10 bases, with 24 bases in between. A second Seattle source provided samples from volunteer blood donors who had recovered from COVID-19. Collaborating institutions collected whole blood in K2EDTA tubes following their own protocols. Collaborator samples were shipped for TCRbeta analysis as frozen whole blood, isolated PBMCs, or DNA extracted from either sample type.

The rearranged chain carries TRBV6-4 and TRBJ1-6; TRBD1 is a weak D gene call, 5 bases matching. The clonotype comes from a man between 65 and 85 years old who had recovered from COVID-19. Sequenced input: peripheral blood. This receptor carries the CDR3 CASSLTPNAGRGSPLHF. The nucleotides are TGTGCCAGCAGTTTGACACCCAATGCGGGGCGAGGGTCACCCCTCCACTTT.